This T cell receptor beta chain was profiled in a study of OX40 agonist ivuxolimab in advanced cancers. Whole-study context: Patients with prior anti-PD-1, anti-PD-L1 or anti-CTLA-4 therapy were eligible; approximately 40% had some. Three partial responders included one hepatocellular carcinoma patient and two cutaneous melanoma patients. Study conclusions and caveats: CD8+ T cells averaged more expanded clones than CD4+.

J gave up 3 bases and V 2 bases, and 8 bases lay outside the gene matches. Germline V gives CDR1 SGHNT, CDR2 YYREEE (reference sequence). The CDR3 is 17 amino acids. With respect to this clone: Antigen specificity is unknown.

Profiling relied on immunoSEQ multiplex PCR, and the TCRdb table lists in-frame clones only, not all of them. The sample lists about 15,000 clones, 90% to 95% occurring once. Source: CD4+ or CD8+ T cells sorted from blood, taken in a trial of the OX40 agonist ivuxolimab. The source is an adult with an advanced solid tumor such as melanoma, head and neck, liver or kidney cancer. The rearrangement uses TRBV5-4 and TRBJ1-1; TRBD1 matches 12 bases. In nucleotides, the CDR3 is TGTGCCAGCAGCTTTCCCGGGACAGGGGGCGCAGACACTGAAGCTTTCTTT. It is translated as CASSFPGTGGADTEAFF.